A selection of T cell receptor beta chains follows, all from one sample in a study of blood T cells in healthy people across ages. TCRdb re-analysed the 5' RACE reads in MiXCR, keeping a single row per CDR3 protein. The top ten clones hold 7% to 9% of a sample with fewer than 1.5 million distinct CDR3 sequences, 35% to 45% of them seen once. Sample: blood. The receptors shown here come from a woman younger than 30 in good health. Each CDR3 is given with its conserved first and last residue. Fields, in order: CDR3 protein, CDR3 DNA, J gene, V gene, D gene, clone size. A D gene is named only where the DNA matches it firmly. The size field is filled for only some rows; it gives once, few, many or a size class.

CDR3 protein: CSVVPQVQETQYF
CDR3 DNA: TGCAGCGTTGTCCCACAGGTACAAGAGACCCAGTACTTC
J gene: TRBJ2-5
V gene: TRBV29-1
D gene: .
clone size: few

CDR3 protein: CSASMGFEDTQYF
CDR3 DNA: TGCAGTGCTAGTATGGGGTTCGAAGATACGCAGTATTTT
J gene: TRBJ2-3
V gene: TRBV20-1
D gene: .
clone size: .

CDR3 protein: CASGLGRSYNEQFF
CDR3 DNA: TGTGCCAGCGGCCTCGGGAGGTCCTACAATGAGCAGTTCTTC
J gene: TRBJ2-1
V gene: TRBV6-5
D gene: TRBD2
clone size: .

CDR3 protein: CSAQAPGQPNYGYTF
CDR3 DNA: TGCAGTGCCCAAGCCCCGGGACAACCAAACTATGGCTACACCTTC
J gene: TRBJ1-2
V gene: TRBV20-1
D gene: .
clone size: few

CDR3 protein: CSAIRNNEQFF
CDR3 DNA: TGCAGTGCTATAAGGAACAATGAGCAGTTCTTC
J gene: TRBJ2-1
V gene: TRBV20-1
D gene: .
clone size: .

CDR3 protein: CAIMGGSTDTQYF
CDR3 DNA: TGTGCCATCATGGGGGGTAGCACAGATACGCAGTATTTT
J gene: TRBJ2-3
V gene: TRBV10-3
D gene: .
clone size: .

CDR3 protein: CASSYSGTGVDGYTF
CDR3 DNA: TGTGCCAGCAGTTACTCTGGGACAGGGGTCGATGGCTACACCTTC
J gene: TRBJ1-2
V gene: TRBV6-6
D gene: TRBD1
clone size: .

CDR3 protein: CASSLERAGGGTKNIQYF
CDR3 DNA: TGCGCCAGCAGCTTGGAACGGGCAGGGGGAGGAACCAAAAACATTCAGTACTTC
J gene: TRBJ2-4
V gene: TRBV5-1
D gene: .
clone size: many

CDR3 protein: CSASGPGLAGGRVTDTQYF
CDR3 DNA: TGCAGTGCTAGTGGACCGGGACTAGCGGGGGGGCGGGTCACAGATACGCAGTATTTT
J gene: TRBJ2-3
V gene: TRBV20-1
D gene: TRBD2
clone size: few

CDR3 protein: CSVTSGTEVQPQHF
CDR3 DNA: TGCAGCGTAACCTCCGGGACGGAAGTTCAGCCCCAGCATTTT
J gene: TRBJ1-5
V gene: TRBV29-1
D gene: .
clone size: .

CDR3 protein: CASSLDGMNTGELFF
CDR3 DNA: TGTGCCAGCAGTTTAGACGGGATGAACACCGGGGAGCTGTTTTTT
J gene: TRBJ2-2
V gene: TRBV27
D gene: .
clone size: .

CDR3 protein: CSAPATDYYGYTF
CDR3 DNA: TGCAGTGCCCCCGCGACAGACTACTATGGCTACACCTTC
J gene: TRBJ1-2
V gene: TRBV20-1
D gene: .
clone size: .

CDR3 protein: CASSLVVGGGGDTQYF
CDR3 DNA: TGTGCCAGCAGCTTAGTCGTAGGGGGCGGGGGAGATACGCAGTATTTT
J gene: TRBJ2-3
V gene: TRBV7-2
D gene: .
clone size: .

CDR3 protein: CASSPSGGFYTEAFF
CDR3 DNA: TGTGCCAGCAGCCCGAGTGGGGGATTCTACACTGAAGCTTTCTTT
J gene: TRBJ1-1
V gene: TRBV5-5
D gene: .
clone size: few

CDR3 protein: CASSPSPNYGYTF
CDR3 DNA: TGTGCCAGCAGTCCTTCTCCTAACTATGGCTACACCTTC
J gene: TRBJ1-2
V gene: TRBV28
D gene: .
clone size: .

CDR3 protein: CSASVTADQPQHF
CDR3 DNA: TGCAGTGCGAGTGTGACAGCAGATCAGCCCCAGCATTTT
J gene: TRBJ1-5
V gene: TRBV20-1
D gene: .
clone size: .

CDR3 protein: CASSPGQGVNTEAFF
CDR3 DNA: TGTGCCAGCAGCCCCGGTCAGGGGGTGAACACTGAAGCTTTCTTT
J gene: TRBJ1-1
V gene: TRBV6-5
D gene: TRBD1
clone size: many

CDR3 protein: CASLRPTGVYNEQFF
CDR3 DNA: TGTGCCAGCCTCCGTCCCACAGGGGTCTACAATGAGCAGTTCTTC
J gene: TRBJ2-1
V gene: TRBV28
D gene: TRBD1
clone size: .

CDR3 protein: CAWSVGLWGNYGYTF
CDR3 DNA: TGTGCCTGGAGTGTTGGTTTGTGGGGGAACTATGGCTACACCTTC
J gene: TRBJ1-2
V gene: TRBV30
D gene: .
clone size: .

CDR3 protein: CASSMLVQADTQYF
CDR3 DNA: TGTGCCAGCAGCATGCTAGTTCAGGCAGATACGCAGTATTTT
J gene: TRBJ2-3
V gene: TRBV7-9
D gene: .
clone size: .

CDR3 protein: CASSLAPAATYEQYF
CDR3 DNA: TGTGCCAGCAGCTTAGCCCCAGCGGCTACCTACGAGCAGTACTTC
J gene: TRBJ2-7
V gene: TRBV11-2
D gene: .
clone size: .

CDR3 protein: CASSLGLTSGGRHTQYF
CDR3 DNA: TGTGCCAGCAGCTTGGGGCTAACTAGCGGGGGGCGACATACGCAGTATTTT
J gene: TRBJ2-3
V gene: TRBV5-5
D gene: TRBD2
clone size: .

CDR3 protein: CASSVGAFSYEQYF
CDR3 DNA: TGTGCCAGCAGTGTGGGAGCGTTCTCCTACGAGCAGTACTTC
J gene: TRBJ2-7
V gene: TRBV6-6
D gene: .
clone size: .

CDR3 protein: CSVDRALRYGYTF
CDR3 DNA: TGCAGCGTTGACAGGGCGCTCCGGTATGGCTACACCTTC
J gene: TRBJ1-2
V gene: TRBV29-1
D gene: .
clone size: few

CDR3 protein: CASSPRIFQSEQFF
CDR3 DNA: TGTGCCAGCTCACCAAGAATATTCCAGAGTGAGCAGTTCTTC
J gene: TRBJ2-1
V gene: TRBV18
D gene: .
clone size: few

CDR3 protein: CASSYQASTSYEQYF
CDR3 DNA: TGTGCCAGCAGTTACCAAGCGTCAACCTCCTACGAGCAGTACTTC
J gene: TRBJ2-7
V gene: TRBV6-2/TRBV6-3
D gene: .
clone size: few

CDR3 protein: CASSRSGTGASNYGYTF
CDR3 DNA: TGTGCCAGCAGTCGCTCGGGGACAGGGGCGTCCAACTATGGCTACACCTTC
J gene: TRBJ1-2
V gene: TRBV6-2/TRBV6-3
D gene: TRBD1
clone size: .

CDR3 protein: CASSFAGGWNEQYF
CDR3 DNA: TGTGCCAGCAGCTTTGCGGGGGGGTGGAATGAGCAGTACTTC
J gene: TRBJ2-7
V gene: TRBV7-9
D gene: TRBD2
clone size: .

CDR3 protein: CASSPGQGEYEQYF
CDR3 DNA: TGCGCCAGCAGCCCGGGACAGGGGGAATACGAGCAGTACTTC
J gene: TRBJ2-7
V gene: TRBV5-1
D gene: TRBD1
clone size: .

CDR3 protein: CASSYVQGLQETQYF
CDR3 DNA: TGTGCCAGCAGTTACGTACAGGGCCTACAAGAGACCCAGTACTTC
J gene: TRBJ2-5
V gene: TRBV6-5
D gene: .
clone size: .

CDR3 protein: CASKRSGGNYGYTF
CDR3 DNA: TGTGCCAGCAAAAGGTCGGGGGGCAACTATGGCTACACCTTC
J gene: TRBJ1-2
V gene: TRBV27
D gene: .
clone size: .

CDR3 protein: CASSVQDATGGSYGYTF
CDR3 DNA: TGTGCCAGCAGCGTACAAGATGCGACAGGGGGCAGCTATGGCTACACCTTC
J gene: TRBJ1-2
V gene: TRBV9
D gene: TRBD1
clone size: .

CDR3 protein: CSARGRARINSPLHF
CDR3 DNA: TGCAGTGCTAGAGGCCGGGCTAGGATTAATTCACCCCTCCACTTT
J gene: TRBJ1-6
V gene: TRBV20-1
D gene: .
clone size: .

CDR3 protein: CSARNRDRGRENIQYF
CDR3 DNA: TGCAGTGCTAGGAACCGGGACAGGGGGCGCGAAAACATTCAGTACTTC
J gene: TRBJ2-4
V gene: TRBV20-1
D gene: TRBD1
clone size: .

CDR3 protein: CASSLLSGVSYNEQFF
CDR3 DNA: TGCGCCAGCAGCTTGTTGTCCGGCGTCTCCTACAATGAGCAGTTCTTC
J gene: TRBJ2-1
V gene: TRBV5-1
D gene: .
clone size: few

CDR3 protein: CASTGGQGTYEQYF
CDR3 DNA: TGTGCCAGCACCGGTGGACAGGGCACCTACGAGCAGTACTTC
J gene: TRBJ2-7
V gene: TRBV7-9
D gene: TRBD1
clone size: few

CDR3 protein: CASQLLGSGANVLTF
CDR3 DNA: TGTGCCAGCCAGTTACTTGGGTCCGGGGCCAACGTCCTGACTTTC
J gene: TRBJ2-6
V gene: TRBV6-2/TRBV6-3
D gene: .
clone size: once

CDR3 protein: CASSLEYNNYGYTF
CDR3 DNA: TGTGCCAGCAGCTTAGAATACAATAACTATGGCTACACCTTC
J gene: TRBJ1-2
V gene: TRBV11-2
D gene: .
clone size: .

CDR3 protein: CSASGSRGTDTQYF
CDR3 DNA: TGCAGTGCTAGCGGGAGTCGCGGTACAGATACGCAGTATTTT
J gene: TRBJ2-3
V gene: TRBV20-1
D gene: .
clone size: few

CDR3 protein: CASSLIGTSGAYEQYF
CDR3 DNA: TGTGCCAGCAGCTTAATTGGGACGTCTGGGGCCTACGAGCAGTACTTC
J gene: TRBJ2-7
V gene: TRBV7-2
D gene: .
clone size: .

CDR3 protein: CASSPPTVVYNEQFF
CDR3 DNA: TGTGCCAGCTCACCCCCGACAGTTGTCTACAATGAGCAGTTCTTC
J gene: TRBJ2-1
V gene: TRBV18
D gene: .
clone size: .

CDR3 protein: CASSDHGATEAFF
CDR3 DNA: TGTGCCAGCAGCGATCATGGGGCCACTGAAGCTTTCTTT
J gene: TRBJ1-1
V gene: TRBV11-1
D gene: .
clone size: .

CDR3 protein: CASSPTTGANNYGYTF
CDR3 DNA: TGCGCCAGCAGCCCTACGACAGGGGCAAATAACTATGGCTACACCTTC
J gene: TRBJ1-2
V gene: TRBV5-1
D gene: TRBD1
clone size: .

CDR3 protein: CASSFIGGDSPLHF
CDR3 DNA: TGTGCCAGCAGTTTTATCGGGGGGGATTCACCCCTCCACTTT
J gene: TRBJ1-6
V gene: TRBV27
D gene: .
clone size: once

CDR3 protein: CASHRGAEGEQFF
CDR3 DNA: TGTGCCAGCCACAGAGGGGCCGAGGGTGAGCAGTTCTTC
J gene: TRBJ2-1
V gene: TRBV27
D gene: .
clone size: .

CDR3 protein: CASSWGTGRDRELFF
CDR3 DNA: TGCGCCAGCAGCTGGGGGACAGGGAGGGACCGGGAGCTGTTTTTT
J gene: TRBJ2-2
V gene: TRBV5-1
D gene: TRBD1
clone size: few